The 32 T cell receptor beta chains reported below all come from one sample, sequenced in a study of shared clonotypes between healthy human individuals. The repertoire was sequenced with immunoSEQ multiplex PCR; TCRdb's copy has only in-frame clones and lacks some. The sample includes roughly 2.1 million clones, approximately 94% seen only once; the top ten take more than 1.5%. CD8 cells regarded as naive lacked CD45RO, were positively chosen for CCR7, and omitted terminally differentiated effector memory CD45RA+ cells. Sequencing was carried out using naive CD8+ T cells from PBMCs. The receptors come from a man younger than 35 in good health. Some clones in this sample may be carry-over from other donors' samples.

Of note for this clone: The junction and the germline gene differ at one end; a read error may be behind it. The gene calls are TRBV28 and TRBJ2-5, with D perhaps matching TRBD1 (5 bases). The germline CDR1 and CDR2 sequences are MDHEN and SYDVKM. There are 16 residues in the CDR3. The CDR3 loop reads CVSSLQDSYFQETQYF. The CDR3, as DNA: TGTGTCAGCAGTTTACAAGACAGTTACTTCCAAGAGACCCAGTACTTC. Using reference TRBV28 and TRBJ2-5 for the parts outside the CDR3, the full variable domain is DVKVTQSSRYLVKRTGEKVFLECVQDMDHENMFWYRQDPGLGLRLIYFSYDVKMKEKGDIPEGYSVSREKKERFSLILESASTNQTSMYLCVSSLQDSYFQETQYFGPGTRLLVL.

This chain's CDR3 is CASRLQGATQPQHF. CDR3 in DNA: TGCGCCAGCAGACTACAGGGGGCTACCCAGCCCCAGCATTTT. The genes are TRBV23-1 and TRBJ1-5, with TRBD1 matching 9 bases. TRBV23-1 is sorted into the ORF group, with uncertain function. There are 14 residues in the CDR3. The trim removed 6 bases at V and 7 bases at J, leaving 7 bases unmatched.

This clone was counted once. The gene calls are TRBV28 and TRBJ1-5, with D perhaps matching TRBD1 (6 bases). CDR3 length: 16 amino acids. V gave up 2 bases and J gave up 0 bases, with 11 bases separating them. Germline CDR1 reads MDHEN; CDR2 reads SYDVKM. The CDR3: CASSLRGVVSNQPQHF. The CDR3 DNA reads as TGTGCCAGCAGTTTAAGGGGGGTCGTTAGCAATCAGCCCCAGCATTTT.

The chain is built from TRBV11-2 and TRBJ2-7; 7 nucleotides line up with TRBD2. Germline V gene sequence: CDR1 SGHAT, CDR2 FQNNGV. The CDR3 has 16 residues. J was trimmed by 2 bases and V by 2 bases; bases with no gene match: 9. The DNA for the CDR3 is TGTGCCAGCAGCTTACATCAGCGGGGTCCCCCCTACGAGCAGTACTTC. Amino acid sequence: CASSLHQRGPPYEQYF.

The chain carries TRBV7-9 and TRBJ2-1; 9 positions match TRBD2. The germline CDR1 and CDR2 sequences are SEHNR and FQNEAQ (reference sequence). The junction had 13 bases not matched to a gene; V was cut back by 8 bases and J by 8 bases. The CDR3 runs 15 residues. CDR3 sequence (DNA): TGTGCCAGCGAAAAAAACACCGGCGGGAGGGATGAGCAGTTCTTC. This sequence encodes CASEKNTGGRDEQFF.

V and J are TRBV29-1 and TRBJ2-2; no reliable D call. Germline V gives CDR1 SQVTM, CDR2 ANQGSEA. The germline V and J ends were trimmed by 6 bases and 1 base, with 3 bases remaining between them. CDR3 length equals 11 residues. CDR3 in DNA: TGCAGCGTAATGAACACCGGGGAGCTGTTTTTT. Translated: CSVMNTGELFF.

J is TRBJ2-5 and V is TRBV7-8; D is perhaps TRBD1 or TRBD2 (5 bases each). Trimming removed 4 bases from V and 5 bases from J, with 20 bases in between. The CDR3 covers 16 residues. CDR1 SGHVS and CDR2 FQNEAQ come from the germline V gene. The chain's CDR3 is CASSYPGTAPSETQYF. Here the CDR3 DNA reads TGTGCCAGCAGCTACCCCGGGACGGCGCCGTCGGAGACCCAGTACTTC.

V is TRBV7-8 and J is TRBJ2-2; D gene ambiguous. The CDR3 runs 15 residues. Trimming cost V 0 bases and J 13 bases, with 18 bases left between them. CDR1 SGHVS and CDR2 FQNEAQ come from the germline V gene. As DNA, the CDR3 is TGTGCCAGCAGCTTAGCGGCAGGTACCCACCGACGGCTGTTTTTT. It specifies CASSLAAGTHRRLFF.

This clone has just one count. The gene calls are TRBV28 and TRBJ2-1; possible D gene TRBD2, 5 bases. CDR3 length: 14 residues. Germline V gene lookup returns CDR1 MDHEN and CDR2 SYDVKM. Trimming cost V 6 bases and J 0 bases, with 9 bases left between them. The CDR3: CASRDSSSYNEQFF. In DNA form, the CDR3 reads TGTGCCAGCAGGGACTCGTCCTCCTACAATGAGCAGTTCTTC. The variable domain in full, completed from reference TRBV28 and TRBJ2-1, reads DVKVTQSSRYLVKRTGEKVFLECVQDMDHENMFWYRQDPGLGLRLIYFSYDVKMKEKGDIPEGYSVSREKKERFSLILESASTNQTSMYLCASRDSSSYNEQFFGPGTRLTVL.

This clone was recorded once. The chain couples TRBV2 to TRBJ2-7; D is ambiguous. Germline V gene lookup returns CDR1 SNHLY and CDR2 FYNNEI. Trimming took off 6 bases at V and 1 base at J, with 16 bases between the two ends. The CDR3 runs to 15 residues. The CDR3 DNA reads TGTGCCAGCAGGGATTCGACCGGGCCGTCCTACGAGCAGTACTTC. This encodes CASRDSTGPSYEQYF.

The chain combines TRBV19 with TRBJ2-1; possibly TRBD1 or TRBD2 for D (5 bases each). The CDR3 consists of 19 residues. Trimming cost V 3 bases and J 3 bases, with 24 bases left between them. Germline V gene lookup returns CDR1 LNHDA and CDR2 SQIVND (reference sequence). The CDR3 sequence is CASSIGGTFVSSHYNEQFF. CDR3 nucleotides: TGTGCCAGTAGTATCGGTGGGACCTTCGTATCGTCCCACTACAATGAGCAGTTCTTC.

This clone was detected only once. In the same sample, other DNA sequences code for this CDR3. V is TRBV29-1 and J is TRBJ1-2, with a weak D call TRBD1 (5 bases). The V gene's germline CDR1 is SQVTM and CDR2 ANQGSEA. The CDR3 runs to 11 residues. Trimming removed 6 bases at V and 5 bases at J, with 10 bases between. DNA of the CDR3: TGCAGCGTCCGAGGGGTTTATGGCTACACCTTC. The encoded protein is CSVRGVYGYTF.

The chain couples TRBV9 to TRBJ2-1, with 10 positions matching TRBD2. Germline V gene lookup returns CDR1 SGDLS and CDR2 YYNGEE. V lost 3 bases, J lost 8 bases, and 8 bases stayed unmatched. The CDR3 runs 15 residues. The CDR3 protein is CASSALAGATHEQFF. The CDR3 bases are TGTGCCAGCAGCGCCCTAGCGGGAGCGACCCATGAGCAGTTCTTC.

The chain carries TRBV6-1 and TRBJ2-7; the match to TRBD1 covers 9 bases. Germline trimming cut 6 bases from V and 3 bases from J; bases unmatched to any gene: 6. From germline, CDR1 is MNHNS and CDR2 SASEGT. CDR3 length: 14 residues. The chain's CDR3 is CASRHRDRVYEQYF. The CDR3 nucleotides read TGTGCCAGCAGGCACCGGGACAGGGTCTACGAGCAGTACTTC.

V gene TRBV19 combines with J gene TRBJ1-5; 11 bases fit TRBD1. This CDR3 has 16 amino acids. Germline CDR1 is LNHDA and CDR2 is SQIVND (reference sequence). J was trimmed by 3 bases and V by 1 base; bases with no gene match: 2. This chain's CDR3 is CASSIGTGGTNQPQHF. The CDR3 nucleotides are TGTGCCAGTAGTATAGGGACAGGGGGCACCAATCAGCCCCAGCATTTT.

The chain uses TRBV4-3 and TRBJ2-7; TRBD2 aligns across 7 bases. The CDR3 has 14 amino acids. V gave up 1 base and J gave up 6 bases; unmatched junction bases: 6. Per germline, CDR1 LGHNA and CDR2 YSLEER. For the CDR3, the DNA is TGCGCCAGCAGCCAAGGAGTGACTAGCAGCGAGCAGTACTTC. As protein: CASSQGVTSSEQYF.

This sequence joins TRBV27 and TRBJ2-1, with TRBD2 identical over 9 bases. CDR1 and CDR2 (germline): MNHEY, SMNVEV (reference sequence). Trimming removed 5 bases from V and 2 bases from J; junction bases left unmatched: 4. CDR3 length equals 15 residues. This chain's CDR3 is CASSETSGPYNEQFF. CDR3 nucleotide sequence: TGTGCCAGCAGTGAGACTAGCGGTCCCTACAATGAGCAGTTCTTC.

The chain recombines TRBV6-1 with TRBJ2-2; tentative D call: TRBD1 (6 bases). Looked up from germline, CDR1 is MNHNS and CDR2 is SASEGT. V lost 6 bases and J 7 bases, leaving 12 bases between the germline ends. The CDR3 has 13 residues. CDR3 bases: TGTGCCAGCAGCCCGAGGGGGTTCGGGGAGCTGTTTTTT. Encoded protein: CASSPRGFGELFF.

The chain carries TRBV19 and TRBJ1-5, with D possibly matching TRBD1 (5 bases). The V end lost 7 bases, the J end lost 4 bases, and 14 bases lay between the germline ends. The CDR3 loop spans 14 amino acids. Germline V CDR1 and CDR2: LNHDA, SQIVND (reference sequence). The CDR3 DNA follows: TGTGCCAGTACCGGCCCAGGGCTAAATCAGCCCCAGCATTTT. Protein: CASTGPGLNQPQHF.

The chain couples TRBV15 to TRBJ2-1; perhaps TRBD2 as D (5 bases). Germline CDR1 LNHNV, CDR2 YYDKDF (reference sequence). The CDR3 is made up of 12 amino acids. V was shortened by 2 bases and J by 9 bases, with 8 bases between the two germline ends. The CDR3 sequence: CATSRRSGEQFF. CDR3 DNA sequence: TGTGCCACCAGCAGAAGGAGCGGTGAGCAGTTCTTC.

The V call is TRBV4-2, the J call TRBJ2-1; TRBD2 is a possible D gene (5 bases). This CDR3 region has 15 residues. Germline V lookup: CDR1 LGHNA, CDR2 YNFKEQ. Trimming shortened V by 2 bases and J by 9 bases, and 17 bases separated the two germline ends. The CDR3 DNA is TGTGCCAGCAGCCAATCCCTAGTAGAGGGTCGTGAGCAGTTCTTC. This codes for CASSQSLVEGREQFF.

The chain joins TRBV10-3 to TRBJ2-1, with D unclear. Trimming removed 2 bases at V and 2 bases at J, with 7 bases between. The CDR3 is 14 amino acids. Germline V gene lookup returns CDR1 ENHRY and CDR2 SYGVKD. The CDR3: CAISEGGPYNEQFF. The CDR3 nucleotides read TGTGCCATCAGTGAGGGCGGACCCTACAATGAGCAGTTCTTC.

The rearrangement joins TRBV25-1 to TRBJ2-2, with 12 bases that match TRBD2. The V gene end was trimmed by 1 base and the J gene end by 3 bases; junction bases not matched to a gene: 0. The germline V gene encodes CDR1 MGHDK and CDR2 SYGVNS. The CDR3 covers 16 residues. The CDR3: CASSEWTSGDTGELFF. CDR3 DNA sequence: TGTGCCAGCAGTGAATGGACTAGCGGGGACACCGGGGAGCTGTTTTTT.

The rearrangement joins TRBV6-6 to TRBJ2-3, with TRBD1 identical over 10 bases. V trimming: 6 bases; J trimming: 4 bases; junction bases outside the gene matches: 10. The CDR3 contains 16 residues. Germline V lookup: CDR1 MNHNY, CDR2 SVGAGI (reference sequence). The CDR3 loop is CASSDGGTGAADTQYF. DNA for the CDR3: TGTGCCAGCAGCGACGGAGGGACAGGGGCGGCAGATACGCAGTATTTT.

The chain has TRBV4-1 and TRBJ2-3; tentatively, D is TRBD1 or TRBD2 (5 bases each). Trimming left V 0 bases short and J 6 bases short, with 13 bases between. CDR1 MGHRA and CDR2 YSYEKL come from the germline V gene. The CDR3 has 15 residues. The CDR3: CASSQDAAGADTQYF. The CDR3 nucleotides read TGCGCCAGCAGCCAAGACGCGGCCGGGGCGGATACGCAGTATTTT.

The chain joins TRBV28 to TRBJ2-1; 8 positions agree with TRBD1. In germline, CDR1 is MDHEN, CDR2 SYDVKM. The junction had 4 bases not matched to a gene; V was cut back by 2 bases and J by 4 bases. The CDR3 consists of 15 residues. In DNA form, the CDR3 reads TGTGCCAGCAGTTTAGTAGGGACAGGATACAATGAGCAGTTCTTC. Protein sequence: CASSLVGTGYNEQFF.

The chain uses TRBV5-1 and TRBJ1-5; D possibly corresponds to TRBD1 (6 bases). The CDR3 is made up of 14 amino acids. Germline-derived CDR1 and CDR2 are SGHRS and YFSETQ. Trimming left V 5 bases short and J 3 bases short, with 12 bases between. The CDR3 sequence: CASRPDRNNQPQHF. For the CDR3, the DNA is TGCGCCAGCAGACCCGACAGGAACAATCAGCCCCAGCATTTT.

The V and J genes are TRBV7-6 and TRBJ2-7; 7 nucleotides line up with TRBD2. In germline, CDR1 is SGHVS, CDR2 FNYEAQ. J was trimmed by 0 bases and V by 3 bases; bases with no gene match: 5. The CDR3 loop spans 15 amino acids. CDR3 DNA: TGTGCCAGCAGCTTCCTAGCGGCTAGCTCCTACGAGCAGTACTTC. Translated, it gives CASSFLAASSYEQYF.

This sequence joins TRBV5-1 and TRBJ1-5, with D tentatively TRBD1 (6 bases). The CDR3 totals 15 residues. Trimming removed 4 bases at V and 0 bases at J, with 11 bases between. CDR1 SGHRS and CDR2 YFSETQ come from the germline V gene. For the CDR3, the DNA is TGCGCCAGCAGCGGGGGCCGGTATAGCAATCAGCCCCAGCATTTT. It codes for CASSGGRYSNQPQHF.

This sequence joins TRBV7-2 and TRBJ2-7; D might be TRBD1 (5 bases). CDR3 length equals 13 residues. Trimming pared 4 bases from V and 5 bases from J, leaving 12 bases between. Looked up from germline, CDR1 is SGHTA and CDR2 is FQGNSA. The CDR3, as DNA: TGTGCCAGCAGCTCCCGAGTGGGGCACGAGCAGTACTTC. This gives the protein CASSSRVGHEQYF.

The chain has TRBV28 and TRBJ1-4, with D hard to call. The CDR3 is 12 residues long. Germline lookup yields CDR1 MDHEN and CDR2 SYDVKM. V shed 6 bases and J shed 7 bases, with 9 bases lying between them. CDR3 residues: CASSPVPEKLFF. Here the CDR3 DNA reads TGTGCCAGCAGCCCCGTTCCTGAAAAACTGTTTTTT. The whole variable domain, filled in from reference TRBV28 and TRBJ1-4, reads DVKVTQSSRYLVKRTGEKVFLECVQDMDHENMFWYRQDPGLGLRLIYFSYDVKMKEKGDIPEGYSVSREKKERFSLILESASTNQTSMYLCASSPVPEKLFFGSGTQLSVL.

This clone has only one observation. J is TRBJ1-3 and V is TRBV9; D is possibly TRBD1 (5 bases). With 0 bases removed from V and 7 bases from J, the gap between germline ends came to 11 bases. CDR3 length: 14 amino acids. CDR1 and CDR2 (germline): SGDLS, YYNGEE. The CDR3 reads CASSVGPGDNTIYF. CDR3 nucleotides: TGTGCCAGCAGCGTAGGGCCGGGGGATAACACCATATATTTT. Using reference TRBV9 and TRBJ1-3 for the parts outside the CDR3, the full variable domain is DSGVTQTPKHLITATGQRVTLRCSPRSGDLSVYWYQQSLDQGLQFLIQYYNGEERAKGNILERFSAQQFPDLHSELNLSSLELGDSALYFCASSVGPGDNTIYFGEGSWLTVV.